This passage covers 27 T cell receptor beta chains from one sample sequenced in a study of tumor-infiltrating lymphocytes in primary liver carcinoma. RNA isolated from unsorted whole blood supplied the blood RNA, with germline DNA also extracted. From 500 ng of total RNA, TCR beta-specific cDNA was reverse-transcribed using a constant-region primer. Slightly modified ARM-PCR served as the procedure for the TCR beta libraries. These libraries came from three rounds of nested multiplex PCR. Rounds one and two of PCR, each of 9 to 11 cycles, were primed with TRBV1-TRBV30 forward primers and a C-beta reverse primer. TCRdb re-called the multiplex PCR reads with MiXCR, one entry per CDR3 protein. This table holds around 330,000 distinct CDR3 sequences, roughly three fifths found once. Sequenced sample: peripheral blood. The receptors were gathered from a woman in her twenties or thirties with primary liver carcinoma and hepatitis B virus infection.

This clonotype was observed many times. This chain connects TRBV5-4 to TRBJ1-2, with TRBD1 matching over 10 bases. CDR1 is SGHNT, CDR2 YYREEE, per germline (reference sequence). The CDR3 contains 15 residues. The ends lost 4 bases at V and 0 bases at J; junction bases unmatched: 3. CDR3 in amino acids: CASSPGQGTNYGYTF. CDR3 bases: TGTGCCAGCAGCCCGGGACAGGGGACTAACTATGGCTACACCTTC.

J is TRBJ2-5 and V is TRBV14, with 8 nucleotides matching TRBD1. V trimming: 2 bases; J trimming: 2 bases; junction bases outside the gene matches: 7. Germline-derived CDR1 and CDR2 are SGHDN and FVKESK. The length of the CDR3 is 16 residues. The chain's CDR3 is CASSQLGTGSQETQYF. CDR3 sequence (DNA): TGTGCCAGCAGCCAACTCGGGACAGGTTCTCAAGAGACCCAGTACTTC.

To note about this clonotype: A read error may produce the germline difference seen at one junction end. The rearrangement uses TRBV6-5 and TRBJ2-3, with D perhaps assigned TRBD1 or TRBD2 (6 bases each). Germline values: CDR1 MNHEY, CDR2 SVGAGI. This CDR3 region has 15 residues. CDR3 sequence reads: CASGYRAGRADTQYF. The CDR3 DNA reads as TGTGCCAGCGGTTACAGGGCGGGAAGGGCAGATACGCAATATTTT.

The chain couples TRBV28 to TRBJ1-4; D is perhaps TRBD1 (5 bases). Trimming took 2 bases from V and 8 from J, leaving 9 bases between them. In germline, CDR1 is MDHEN, CDR2 SYDVKM. The CDR3 has 13 amino acids. The CDR3 protein is CASSLQGPEKLFF. DNA of the CDR3: TGTGCCAGCAGTTTACAGGGTCCGGAAAAACTGTTTTTT.

This clonotype has only a few counts. The rearrangement links TRBV5-6 to TRBJ2-7; the D call may be TRBD1 or TRBD2 (8 bases each). CDR3 length: 17 amino acids. Germline values: CDR1 SGHDT, CDR2 YYEEEE. V shed 4 bases and J shed 4 bases, with 24 bases lying between them. CDR3 bases: TGTGCCAGCAGCGTGACAGGGGCCAGCGGGAGTGGTTACGAGCAGTACTTC. It codes for CASSVTGASGSGYEQYF.

The CDR3 protein is CASSPVFGTDHYGYTF. The CDR3, as DNA: TGTGCCAGCTCACCTGTATTCGGGACAGATCACTATGGCTACACCTTC. V is TRBV18 and J is TRBJ1-2; 7 bases map to TRBD1. The CDR3 is made up of 16 amino acids. From germline, CDR1 is KGHSH and CDR2 LQKENI. With 3 bases clipped from V and 3 bases from J, the junction kept 10 bases outside the gene matches.

Details on this clonotype: At one boundary the junction diverges from the germline segment, which might be a read error. V usage is TRBV10-3 and J usage is TRBJ2-1; D is perhaps TRBD2 (7 bases). There are 16 residues in the CDR3. Germline loops: CDR1 ENHRY, CDR2 SYGVKD. CDR3 protein: CAISEKGGSSCNEQFF. The DNA of the CDR3 is TGTGCCATCAGTGAAAAGGGGGGGAGCTCCTGCAATGAGCAGTTCTTC.

With regard to this clonotype: Because the CDR3 is missing its conserved closing phenylalanine or tryptophan, this is likely a read error. This chain links TRBV11-3 with TRBJ2-1; D may be TRBD1 (6 bases). The germline CDR1 and CDR2 sequences are SGHNT and YENEEA. The CDR3 contains 15 residues. V lost 5 bases and J 0 bases, leaving 11 bases between the germline ends. DNA for the CDR3: TGTGCCAGCAGCCGGATACAGGGCTCCTACAATGAGCAGTTCTCC. Its protein is CASSRIQGSYNEQFS.

About this clonotype itself: At one end the junction does not follow the germline gene, possibly because of a read error. The chain joins TRBV6-6 to TRBJ1-5, with D possibly matching TRBD1 (5 bases). The CDR3 is 14 residues long. The germline V gene encodes CDR1 MNHNY and CDR2 SVGAGI (reference sequence). CDR3 region: CANQGGFGSQLQHF. In nucleotides, the CDR3 is TGTGCCAACCAGGGAGGGTTTGGCAGTCAGCTCCAGCATTTT.

For this clonotype: A much larger clone differs from this one at a single base, so this may be a read error. V and J are TRBV6-1 and TRBJ1-1; D gene unclear. Germline V lookup: CDR1 MNHNS, CDR2 SASEGT. The CDR3 covers 15 residues. In DNA, the CDR3 is TGTGCCAGCAGTGAGGGTCAAGTATTGAACACTGAAGTTTTCTTT. Translated: CASSEGQVLNTEVFF.

Remarks on this clonotype: Relative to the germline gene, one junction end is altered; a read error may explain this. The chain links TRBV6-5 to TRBJ1-4; D not certain. The CDR3 loop spans 15 amino acids. Germline CDR1 MNHEY, CDR2 SVGAGI. CDR3 coding DNA: TGTGCCAGTAGTTACTCGCCCCCCCTCGGGGAAAAACTGTTTTTT. It translates to CASSYSPPLGEKLFF.

J is TRBJ2-3 and V is TRBV11-2; D is undetermined. The CDR3 has 16 residues. Per germline, CDR1 SGHAT and CDR2 FQNNGV. V was shortened by 1 base and J by 2 bases, with 13 bases between the two germline ends. The CDR3 coding sequence is TGTGCCAGCAGCTTAGTTTCGGTACGGAACACAGATACGCAGTATTTT. Protein product: CASSLVSVRNTDTQYF.

Turning to this clonotype: At one end the junction does not follow the germline gene, possibly because of a read error. The genes are TRBV6-2 or TRBV6-3 and TRBJ2-2; TRBD2 matches 9 bases. Germline assignment: CDR1 MNHEY and CDR2 SVGEGT. The CDR3 contains 20 residues. As DNA, the CDR3 is TGTGCCAGCAGTCACTCGATAGCGGGAGAGATCACCCGGAACACCGGGGAGCTGTTTTTT. Amino acid sequence: CASSHSIAGEITRNTGELFF.

In nucleotides, the CDR3 is TGTGCCTCCAAGACAGGGGGCAGAGGCCACACCTTC. This gives the protein CASKTGGRGHTF. This chain uses TRBV10-3 with TRBJ1-2; TRBD1 agrees at 10 bases. The CDR3 is 12 amino acids. V shed 11 bases, J shed 12 bases, and the junction held 12 bases outside the gene matches. CDR1 ENHRY and CDR2 SYGVKD come from the germline V gene.

The sample holds a few counts of this clonotype. The gene calls are TRBV6-6 and TRBJ2-7, with 10 bases identical to TRBD1. This CDR3 is built from 14 residues. Trimming removed 8 bases from V and 5 bases from J; junction bases left unmatched: 9. Looked up from germline, CDR1 is MNHNY and CDR2 is SVGAGI (reference sequence). DNA of the CDR3: TGTGCCAGCGGCTGGGACAGGGGTTCCCACGAGCAGTACTTC. Its protein is CASGWDRGSHEQYF.

The chain employs TRBV29-1 and TRBJ1-1; no clear D. In germline, CDR1 is SQVTM, CDR2 ANQGSEA. V lost 4 bases and J lost 1, with 13 bases in between. This CDR3 is 14 amino acids long. CDR3 sequence: CSVGPVDPNTEAFF. The CDR3 DNA follows: TGCAGCGTTGGGCCTGTAGACCCGAACACTGAAGCTTTCTTT.

V gene TRBV5-1 combines with J gene TRBJ2-1; unclear D gene. Per germline, CDR1 SGHRS and CDR2 YFSETQ. The CDR3 length is 12 residues. V gave up 0 bases and J gave up 6 bases, with 4 bases separating them. In nucleotides, the CDR3 is TGCGCCAGCAGCTTGGAGCTCAATGAGCAGTTCTTC. This translates into CASSLELNEQFF.

The V and J genes are TRBV28 and TRBJ2-7; D gene unclear. Per the germline V gene, CDR1 is MDHEN and CDR2 is SYDVKM. V was trimmed by 4 bases and J by 4 bases, leaving 8 bases between them. The CDR3 spans 12 residues. CDR3 nucleotide sequence: TGTGCCAGCAGTTCTCAGCCTTACGAGCAGTACTTC. Amino acid sequence: CASSSQPYEQYF.

Note on this clonotype: A junction boundary mismatches the germline segment, possibly from a read error. V and J are TRBV12-3 or TRBV12-4 and TRBJ2-5, with 9 nucleotides matching TRBD1. This CDR3 spans 14 amino acids. CDR3 region: CVSSATGGAETQYF. The CDR3 DNA is TGTGTCAGCAGTGCAACAGGGGGCGCAGAGACCCAGTACTTC.

This clonotype was picked up one time. An end of the junction does not agree with germline; a read error may underlie this. The CDR3 sequence: CASSAPTGRATDAFF. The CDR3 nucleotides read TGTGCCAGCAGTGCCCCTACAGGGAGGGCCACTGATGCTTTCTTT. The chain links TRBV6-1 to TRBJ1-1; D is possibly TRBD1 (6 bases). Per the germline V gene, CDR1 is MNHNS and CDR2 is SASEGT. The CDR3 covers 15 residues.

The chain recombines TRBV6-1 with TRBJ1-2; D not certain. This CDR3 has 14 amino acids. In germline, CDR1 is MNHNS, CDR2 SASEGT. Trimming stripped 6 bases from V and 0 bases from J, with 11 bases between. In DNA form, the CDR3 reads TGTGCCAGCAGCCAAACGGGTTCTAACTATGGCTACACCTTC. Protein sequence: CASSQTGSNYGYTF.

The gene calls are TRBV14 and TRBJ2-2, with D possibly TRBD2 on 6 matching bases. Germline values: CDR1 SGHDN, CDR2 FVKESK. The CDR3 is 14 residues long. The V and J ends lost 6 bases and 14 bases respectively, with 22 bases between them. Written as DNA, the CDR3 is TGTGCCAGCAGGAGACAGCGGAACACCGGGGGACTGTTTTTT. Translated, it gives CASRRQRNTGGLFF.

This clonotype was seen just once. A much more abundant neighbour one base away suggests this may be a read error. J is TRBJ2-7 and V is TRBV4-3; D gene unclear. Germline CDR1 LGHNA, CDR2 YSLEER. This CDR3 region has 16 residues. Here the CDR3 reads CASIQDPVAGRSEQYF. Here the CDR3 DNA reads TGCGCCAGCATCCAAGATCCGGTGGCAGGCAGATCCGAGCAGTACTTC.

Regarding this clonotype: Being one base from a much bigger clone, this may be a read error. Given the absence of the conserved phenylalanine or tryptophan at the CDR3 end, a read error is likely. The rearrangement joins TRBV12-3 or TRBV12-4 to TRBJ2-5; 8 bases line up with TRBD1. The ends lost 5 bases at V and 5 bases at J; junction bases unmatched: 13. The CDR3 consists of 16 residues. This CDR3 reads CASSPKTGVVGETQYY. The DNA of the CDR3 is TGTGCCAGCAGTCCAAAGACAGGGGTGGTAGGGGAGACCCAGTACTAC.

This clonotype was detected many times. The chain recombines TRBV4-3 with TRBJ2-1; the D is unclear. Germline assignment: CDR1 LGHNA and CDR2 YSLEER. This CDR3 has 16 amino acids. The V and J ends lost 0 bases and 1 base respectively, with 10 bases between them. DNA of the CDR3: TGCGCCAGCAGCCAAGATCTGGCAGTTTCCTACAATGAGCAGTTCTTC. Protein product: CASSQDLAVSYNEQFF.

J is TRBJ2-1 and V is TRBV28; D gene unclear. Per the germline V gene, CDR1 is MDHEN and CDR2 is SYDVKM. The CDR3 consists of 15 residues. Trimming took off 3 bases at V and 1 base at J, with 10 bases between the two ends. DNA of the CDR3: TGTGCCAGCAGTTTCGTAGGGCTATCCTACAATGAGCAGTTCTTC. Translating gives CASSFVGLSYNEQFF.

V and J are TRBV6-2 or TRBV6-3 and TRBJ1-5; no clear D. The CDR3 consists of 14 residues. V gave up 4 bases and J gave up 3 bases, with 10 bases separating them. Germline assignment: CDR1 MNHEY and CDR2 SVGEGT. DNA of the CDR3: TGTGCCAGCAGTTTGTATTCCCCCAATCAGCCCCAGCATTTT. Its protein is CASSLYSPNQPQHF.